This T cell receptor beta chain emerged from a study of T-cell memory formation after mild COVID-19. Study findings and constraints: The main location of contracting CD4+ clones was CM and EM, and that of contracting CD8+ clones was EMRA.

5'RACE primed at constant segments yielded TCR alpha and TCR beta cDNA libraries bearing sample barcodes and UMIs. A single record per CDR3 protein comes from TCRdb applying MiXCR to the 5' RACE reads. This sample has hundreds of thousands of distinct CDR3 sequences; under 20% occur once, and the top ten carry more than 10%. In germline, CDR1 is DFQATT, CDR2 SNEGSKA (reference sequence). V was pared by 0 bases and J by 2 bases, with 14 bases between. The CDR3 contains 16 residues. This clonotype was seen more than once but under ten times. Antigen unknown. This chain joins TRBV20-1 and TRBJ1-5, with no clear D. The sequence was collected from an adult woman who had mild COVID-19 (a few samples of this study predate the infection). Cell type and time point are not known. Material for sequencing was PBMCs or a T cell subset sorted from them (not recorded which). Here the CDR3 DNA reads TGCAGTGCTAGAGATGAAGAAGGAGTACGCAATCAGCCCCAGCATTTT. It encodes CSARDEEGVRNQPQHF.